The clone carrying this TCR beta chain was seen a handful of times. The antigen is unknown. V was shortened by 3 bases and J by 0 bases, with 8 bases between the two germline ends. CDR1 is KGHSH, CDR2 LQKENI, per germline. The CDR3 covers 14 residues. TCRdb's copy holds only in-frame clones and misses some; the assay was immunoSEQ multiplex PCR. This sample carries about 33,000 clones, roughly 95% of them seen once, and the ten largest clones take about 0.15%. Samples derive from patients with active juvenile idiopathic arthritis. This entry belongs to a study of circulating and synovial CD4+ cells in juvenile arthritis. General observations from the study: These blood cells shared more CDR3 sequences with synovium than bulk blood. CPL versus bulk CD4 samples: T cell genome counts differed by at least an order of magnitude. These repertoires were less diverse than bulk blood CD4 repertoires.

The chain couples TRBV18 to TRBJ1-1; D gene unclear. The clonotype comes from a human donor with juvenile idiopathic arthritis. The material sequenced was CD4+ T cells from blood. The CDR3 loop reads CASSPNRMNTEAFF. The DNA of the CDR3 is TGTGCCAGCTCACCCAACAGAATGAACACTGAAGCTTTCTTT.